This T cell receptor beta chain was identified in a study of OX40 agonist ivuxolimab in advanced cancers. General notes on the study: Ivuxolimab was a fully human IgG2 agonistic monoclonal antibody targeting the costimulatory receptor OX40 (CD134). Three dose-escalation patients achieved partial responses, one with hepatocellular carcinoma and two with cutaneous melanoma. The purpose of peripheral TCRbeta sequencing was to test whether ivuxolimab changed TCR sequence diversity and led to clonal T-cell expansion. The paper covers the monotherapy dose-escalation part of the phase I ivuxolimab trial, which included N of about 50 patients. Among the approximately 50 dose-escalation patients, around 19 had hepatocellular carcinoma, about 15 melanoma, 9 renal cell carcinoma and 9 head and neck cancer. Patients were allowed to have had prior anti-PD-1, anti-PD-L1 or anti-CTLA-4 therapy, and approximately 37% of the dose-escalation patients had been treated with checkpoint inhibitors. In the dose-escalation cohort, about four fifths of patients were male, and the mean age was 60 years with a range of roughly 23 to 79. Intravenous ivuxolimab was administered to patients every 2 weeks at six dose levels: 0.01, 0.1, 0.3, 1.5, 3 and 10 mg/kg.

Notes on this clone: What antigen it recognizes has not been identified. The record has no base qualities; no much larger clone is one base away.

Including the terminal cysteine and phenylalanine, the CDR3 comprises 13 residues. The only DNA kept is the CDR3, 39 bases in frame from the first base. V and J are truncated by 0 bases and 13 bases respectively, leaving an intervening sequence of 16 bases. CDR1 and CDR2 were assigned from the germline V gene as SGHDT and YYEEEE. Summary of the overall study and its limitations: At doses of 0.1 to 3.0 mg/kg, clonal expansion of both CD4+ and CD8+ blood T cells was observed from baseline to week 6. The antigen specificity of the clonally expanded peripheral T cells was not determined. Low levels of normalized T-cell clonal expansion were also seen in some nonresponding patients. After ivuxolimab, expanded clones were on average more numerous among CD8+ T cells than among CD4+ T cells. Partial responders in the 0.1-3.0 mg/kg groups had among the lowest normalized peripheral clonal expansion, especially among CD8+ T cells.

The trial excluded patients who had a history of autoimmune disease or were on systemic immunosuppression. Peripheral blood for TCR sequencing was collected from all dose cohorts at baseline, on cycle 4 day 1, and on cycle 7 day 1. Samples came from an open-label, multicenter, first-in-human phase I dose-escalation trial of ivuxolimab. Adults with locally advanced or metastatic head and neck squamous cell, hepatocellular, melanoma or renal cell carcinoma were enrolled in the trial. Before TCR sequencing, CD4+ T cells and CD8+ T cells were sorted from peripheral blood as separate populations. For sequencing of the TCRbeta CDR3 region, genomic DNA was extracted from the sorted cells. TCRbeta CDR3 regions were sequenced using the immunoSEQ Assay. This immuneACCESS table, as held by TCRdb, lists in-frame sequences with V and J called but not all clones. Of the missing ones, under half trace to an unresolved V gene in checked studies; the others have no known cause. The sample yields some 77,000 clones; 90% were counted once. The top ten constitute about 1.8% of the sample.

This receptor was obtained from an adult with an advanced solid tumor such as melanoma, head and neck, liver or kidney cancer. This receptor chain uses TRBV5-6 and TRBJ1-2, with the D gene uncertain. Specimen: CD4+ or CD8+ T cells sorted from blood, collected in a trial of the OX40 agonist ivuxolimab. The CDR3 in this case is CASSLDSGLGGTF. The nucleotides read TGTGCCAGCAGCTTGGATTCGGGTCTCGGAGGCACCTTC.